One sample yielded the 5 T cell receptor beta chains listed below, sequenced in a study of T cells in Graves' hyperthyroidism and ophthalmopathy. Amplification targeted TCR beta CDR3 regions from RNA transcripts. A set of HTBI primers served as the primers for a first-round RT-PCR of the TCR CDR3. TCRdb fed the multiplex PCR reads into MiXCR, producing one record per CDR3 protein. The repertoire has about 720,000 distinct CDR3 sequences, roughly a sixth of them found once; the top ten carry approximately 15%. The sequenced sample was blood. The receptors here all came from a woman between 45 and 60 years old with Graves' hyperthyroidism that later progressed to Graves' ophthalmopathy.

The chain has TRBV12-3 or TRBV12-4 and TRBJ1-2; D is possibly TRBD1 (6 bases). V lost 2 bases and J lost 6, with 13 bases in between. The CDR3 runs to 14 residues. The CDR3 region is CASSLMQGWNGYTF. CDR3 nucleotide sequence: TGTGCCAGCAGTTTAATGCAGGGGTGGAATGGCTACACCTTC.

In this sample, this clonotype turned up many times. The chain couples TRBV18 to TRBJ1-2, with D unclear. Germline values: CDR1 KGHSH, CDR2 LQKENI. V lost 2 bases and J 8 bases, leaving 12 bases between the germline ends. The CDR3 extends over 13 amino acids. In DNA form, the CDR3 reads TGTGCCAGCTCACCAAGGTTTAAGGAAGGCTACACCTTC. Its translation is CASSPRFKEGYTF.

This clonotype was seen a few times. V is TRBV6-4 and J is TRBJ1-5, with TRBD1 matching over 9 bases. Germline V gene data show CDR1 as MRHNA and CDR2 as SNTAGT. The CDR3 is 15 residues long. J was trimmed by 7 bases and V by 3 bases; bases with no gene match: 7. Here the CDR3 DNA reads TGTGCCAGCAGTGAAGTGGGACAGGGTAGACAGCCCCAGCATTTT. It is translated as CASSEVGQGRQPQHF.

The CDR3 nucleotides read TGTGCCAGCAGCCAAACGCCGACTCGGGGGCCAGATACGCAGTATTTT. Encoded protein: CASSQTPTRGPDTQYF. This chain joins TRBV9 and TRBJ2-3; D may be TRBD1 or TRBD2 (6 bases each). The CDR3 loop spans 16 amino acids. The germline V gene has CDR1 SGDLS and CDR2 YYNGEE. Trimming pared 4 bases from V and 4 bases from J, leaving 19 bases between.

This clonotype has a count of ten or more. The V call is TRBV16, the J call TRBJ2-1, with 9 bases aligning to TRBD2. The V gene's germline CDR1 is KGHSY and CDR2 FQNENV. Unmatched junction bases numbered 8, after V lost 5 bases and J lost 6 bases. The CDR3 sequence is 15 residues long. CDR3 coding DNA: TGTGCCAGCAGCACCTTCGCGGGGGGGCTCAATGAGCAGTTCTTC. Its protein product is CASSTFAGGLNEQFF.